The 27 T cell receptor beta chains below all came from one sample that was sequenced in a study of blood T cell repertoires in COVID-19. Produced via immunoSEQ multiplex PCR; TCRdb's table is partial and in-frame only. The sample lists 100,000 to 150,000 clones, roughly 84% occurring once. The sample was peripheral blood. These receptor sequences come from a man in his 60s with acute or convalescent COVID-19.

The genes are TRBV28 and TRBJ1-2; 10 bases are a match to TRBD1. The junction had 7 bases not matched to a gene; V was cut back by 7 bases and J by 8 bases. Germline CDR1 and CDR2: MDHEN and SYDVKM. There are 13 residues in the CDR3. The CDR3 nucleotides are TGTGCCAGCAATTCGGACAGGGGGAGGGGCTACACCTTC. Amino acid sequence: CASNSDRGRGYTF.

The chain couples TRBV19 to TRBJ1-1, with D hard to call. Per the germline V gene, CDR1 is LNHDA and CDR2 is SQIVND (reference sequence). V gave up 5 bases and J gave up 6 bases, with 16 bases separating them. The CDR3 covers 14 residues. The CDR3 nucleotides are TGTGCCAGTAGTGTGTCCCCCTCGAGGGCTGAAGCTTTCTTT. This codes for CASSVSPSRAEAFF.

This chain connects TRBV4-1 to TRBJ1-1; D is perhaps TRBD1 (5 bases). The germline CDR1 and CDR2 sequences are MGHRA and YSYEKL. This CDR3 contains 14 residues. V lost 4 bases, J lost 5 bases, and 14 bases lay in between. In DNA, the CDR3 is TGCGCCAGCAGCCGCCTAGGGGCTGGGACTGAAGCTTTCTTT. Translating gives CASSRLGAGTEAFF.

The chain is built from TRBV7-9 and TRBJ2-4, with 12 bases fitting TRBD1. J was trimmed by 0 bases and V by 6 bases; bases with no gene match: 9. This CDR3 spans 18 amino acids. The V gene's germline CDR1 is SEHNR and CDR2 FQNEAQ (reference sequence). As DNA, the CDR3 is TGTGCCAGCAGTCTAGTCCGGGACAGGGGGCTAGCCAAAAACATTCAGTACTTC. The encoded protein is CASSLVRDRGLAKNIQYF.

There are a few counts of this clone. This CDR3 is also generated by other DNA sequences in the sample. This rearrangement joins TRBV3-1 (or the pseudogene TRBV3-2) to TRBJ1-5; D gene unclear. This CDR3 spans 13 amino acids. The V gene's germline CDR1 is LGHDT and CDR2 YNNKEL (reference sequence). V was pared by 0 bases and J by 5 bases, with 5 bases between. The CDR3 protein is CASSQDRYQPQHF. In DNA form, the CDR3 reads TGTGCCAGCAGCCAAGACAGGTATCAGCCCCAGCATTTT.

V gene TRBV12-3 or TRBV12-4 combines with J gene TRBJ1-1, with 8 bases that match TRBD1. This CDR3 contains 13 residues. Trimming at V came to 5 bases and at J to 11 bases, leaving 10 bases not matched to a gene. DNA for the CDR3: TGTGCCAGCAGTCGTTGGGGCAGGGGGCAGGCTTTCTTT. Protein sequence: CASSRWGRGQAFF.

The chain links TRBV24-1 to TRBJ2-7; D is perhaps TRBD2 (5 bases). The V and J ends lost 9 bases and 6 bases respectively, with 8 bases between them. Germline V gene data show CDR1 as KGHDR and CDR2 as SFDVKD. The CDR3 is 10 residues long. Here the CDR3 reads CATPGSEQYF. Here the CDR3 DNA reads TGTGCCACCCCGGGGTCCGAGCAGTACTTC.

V is TRBV27 and J is TRBJ2-5, with 8 bases identical to TRBD2. Germline assignment: CDR1 MNHEY and CDR2 SMNVEV (reference sequence). This CDR3 has 15 amino acids. The V gene end was trimmed by 5 bases and the J gene end by 1 base; junction bases not matched to a gene: 6. The CDR3 reads CASSPIAGSQETQYF. Written as DNA, the CDR3 is TGTGCCAGCAGTCCGATAGCGGGGTCCCAAGAGACCCAGTACTTC.

The chain is built from TRBV27 and TRBJ1-1; the D gene is possibly TRBD1 (6 bases). The CDR3 covers 15 residues. The V gene lost 6 bases and the J gene lost 2 bases, with 16 bases spanning the gap. The germline V gene has CDR1 MNHEY and CDR2 SMNVEV (reference sequence). As DNA, the CDR3 is TGTGCCAGCAGCCGCGTTGGGGGCCTCAACACTGAAGCTTTCTTT. Protein: CASSRVGGLNTEAFF.

This clone has more than one count but fewer than ten. The chain couples TRBV6-5 to TRBJ1-5; 7 bases fit TRBD1. After removal of 2 bases from V and 2 bases from J, the junction contained 6 bases not matched to a gene. The CDR3 extends over 16 amino acids. The germline CDR1 and CDR2 sequences are MNHEY and SVGAGI. This chain's CDR3 is CASSYRGTGGNQPQHF. The CDR3 DNA reads TGTGCCAGCAGTTACAGGGGAACAGGGGGCAATCAGCCCCAGCATTTT.

The genes are TRBV9 and TRBJ1-6, with D maybe TRBD1 (6 bases). The CDR3 totals 15 residues. CDR1 SGDLS and CDR2 YYNGEE come from the germline V gene. V was trimmed by 1 base and J by 7 bases, leaving 12 bases between them. CDR3 nucleotides: TGTGCCAGCAGCGTATACGAGGACAGCAATTCACCCCTCCACTTT. Translated, it gives CASSVYEDSNSPLHF.

V gene TRBV6-5 combines with J gene TRBJ1-1, with D tentatively TRBD1 (6 bases). The V end was cut by 0 bases, the J end by 0 bases, with 8 bases between. This CDR3 has 15 residues. Germline V gives CDR1 MNHEY, CDR2 SVGAGI. DNA of the CDR3: TGTGCCAGCAGTTACTCGAGACAGGTGAACACTGAAGCTTTCTTT. Protein product: CASSYSRQVNTEAFF.

The rearrangement links TRBV6-5 to TRBJ2-2; D not resolved. Trimming pared 6 bases from V and 4 bases from J, leaving 12 bases between. The CDR3 is made up of 14 amino acids. Germline lookup yields CDR1 MNHEY and CDR2 SVGAGI. The CDR3 protein is CASSPDRGTGELFF. CDR3 nucleotide sequence: TGTGCCAGCAGCCCCGACCGAGGCACCGGGGAGCTGTTTTTT.

This chain links TRBV5-1 with TRBJ2-2, with TRBD1 matching over 7 bases. Germline V CDR1 and CDR2: SGHRS, YFSETQ. Trimming removed 2 bases from V and 3 bases from J; junction bases left unmatched: 4. The CDR3 is made up of 15 amino acids. The chain's CDR3 is CASSLTGTDTGELFF. The CDR3 bases are TGCGCCAGCAGCTTAACCGGGACAGACACCGGGGAGCTGTTTTTT.

This clone was counted only a few times. This chain uses TRBV30 with TRBJ2-1; 9 bases line up with TRBD2. Germline CDR1 GTSNPN, CDR2 SVGIG (reference sequence). J lost 6 bases, V lost 0 bases, and 18 bases had no gene match. CDR3 length equals 19 residues. This CDR3 is CAWSVLVAGGRVMGNEQFF. CDR3 coding DNA: TGTGCCTGGAGTGTACTTGTGGCGGGGGGGCGAGTTATGGGCAATGAGCAGTTCTTC.

V and J are TRBV14 and TRBJ1-1, with TRBD1 matching 7 bases. The CDR3 runs to 17 residues. In germline, CDR1 is SGHDN, CDR2 FVKESK. With 4 bases clipped from V and 1 base from J, the junction kept 12 bases outside the gene matches. CDR3 sequence (DNA): TGTGCCAGCAGCCCAACAGGGGCCCCTCGTCCGAACACTGAAGCTTTCTTT. Protein sequence: CASSPTGAPRPNTEAFF.

This clone was detected only a few times. The V and J genes are TRBV9 and TRBJ2-1; 8 bases line up with TRBD2. From germline, CDR1 is SGDLS and CDR2 YYNGEE. Germline trimming cut 4 bases from V and 8 bases from J; bases unmatched to any gene: 8. The CDR3 runs 14 residues. The CDR3 region is CASSPRTSTYEQFF. The CDR3 DNA is TGTGCCAGCAGCCCCCGGACTAGCACCTATGAGCAGTTCTTC.

The chain recombines TRBV7-9 with TRBJ1-2; D is uncertain. Trimming shortened V by 0 bases and J by 9 bases, and 17 bases separated the two germline ends. The CDR3 consists of 15 residues. The V gene's germline CDR1 is SEHNR and CDR2 FQNEAQ (reference sequence). CDR3 bases: TGTGCCAGCAGCTTAGCGGGAGGGCCACCTGGGAGCTACACCTTC. This gives the protein CASSLAGGPPGSYTF.

V and J are TRBV5-1 and TRBJ1-1; D possibly corresponds to TRBD1 (6 bases). Germline loops: CDR1 SGHRS, CDR2 YFSETQ. The CDR3 sequence is 15 residues long. Trimming removed 3 bases from V and 0 bases from J, with 12 bases in between. The CDR3 loop reads CASSSSRGLNTEAFF. The CDR3 DNA follows: TGCGCCAGCAGCTCGAGCAGGGGCTTGAACACTGAAGCTTTCTTT. Combining the CDR3 with reference TRBV5-1 and TRBJ1-1 gives the whole variable domain KAGVTQTPRYLIKTRGQQVTLSCSPISGHRSVSWYQQTPGQGLQFLFEYFSETQRNKGNFPGRFSGRQFSNSRSEMNVSTLELGDSALYLCASSSSRGLNTEAFFGQGTRLTVV.

This clone was detected a few times. The V call is TRBV11-2, the J call TRBJ2-7; D ambiguous. From germline, CDR1 is SGHAT and CDR2 FQNNGV. CDR3 length equals 15 residues. Trimming cost V 1 base and J 1 base, with 11 bases left between them. The CDR3 nucleotides read TGTGCCAGCAGCTTAGTCCCTCGCGCTTCCTACGAGCAGTACTTC. Protein product: CASSLVPRASYEQYF.

The gene calls are TRBV6-5 and TRBJ2-1; 10 bases are shared with TRBD1. The CDR3 loop spans 14 amino acids. J was trimmed by 7 bases and V by 1 base; bases with no gene match: 1. Germline lookup yields CDR1 MNHEY and CDR2 SVGAGI. The CDR3, as DNA: TGTGCCAGCAGTTACTGGGGACAGGGGAATGAGCAGTTCTTC. Its translation: CASSYWGQGNEQFF.

This CDR3 is CASTAGTVVNEKLFF. DNA for the CDR3: TGTGCCAGCACAGCCGGGACAGTCGTTAATGAAAAACTGTTTTTT. The V and J genes are TRBV2 and TRBJ1-4; 7 bases agree with TRBD1. From germline, CDR1 is SNHLY and CDR2 FYNNEI. The CDR3 runs 15 residues. Trimming cost V 7 bases and J 4 bases; bases outside gene matches: 9.

The rearrangement joins TRBV18 to TRBJ2-3; a possible D gene is TRBD2 (5 bases). The ends were cut back, 4 bases at V and 4 bases at J, with 9 bases in the middle. The CDR3 contains 13 residues. Germline V CDR1 and CDR2: KGHSH, LQKENI. The CDR3 DNA reads TGTGCCAGCTCACGACGGGATCCAGATACGCAGTATTTT. As protein: CASSRRDPDTQYF.

This chain connects TRBV19 to TRBJ2-3; 8 bases map to TRBD2. Germline V lookup: CDR1 LNHDA, CDR2 SQIVND (reference sequence). V shed 6 bases and J 6 bases; nucleotides not matched to a gene: 5. This CDR3 has 13 amino acids. DNA of the CDR3: TGTGCCAGTAGAGCGGGGGCAAGGGATACGCAGTATTTT. Translated: CASRAGARDTQYF.

The chain employs TRBV6-5 and TRBJ2-3; TRBD2 might be the D (5 bases). The CDR3 contains 13 residues. Trimming stripped 2 bases from V and 5 bases from J, with 8 bases between. Per the germline V gene, CDR1 is MNHEY and CDR2 is SVGAGI. CDR3 sequence: CASSYQLGDTQYF. The CDR3 DNA follows: TGTGCCAGCAGTTACCAACTAGGAGATACGCAGTATTTT.

V is TRBV29-1 and J is TRBJ1-2; 9 nucleotides match TRBD1. J lost 5 bases, V lost 7 bases, and 8 bases had no gene match. From germline, CDR1 is SQVTM and CDR2 ANQGSEA. The CDR3 is 13 residues long. CDR3 DNA: TGCAGCGGGACATCGGGACAGGGATATGGCTACACCTTC. Its protein product is CSGTSGQGYGYTF.

The chain uses TRBV10-2 and TRBJ2-1, with 8 bases aligning to TRBD2. The CDR3 totals 15 residues. With 2 bases clipped from V and 9 bases from J, the junction kept 9 bases outside the gene matches. CDR1 is WSHSY and CDR2 is SAAADI in the germline V gene. CDR3 DNA sequence: TGCGCCAGCAGTGAGCCCAGCGGGAGTTTTCGTGAGCAGTTCTTC. This codes for CASSEPSGSFREQFF.